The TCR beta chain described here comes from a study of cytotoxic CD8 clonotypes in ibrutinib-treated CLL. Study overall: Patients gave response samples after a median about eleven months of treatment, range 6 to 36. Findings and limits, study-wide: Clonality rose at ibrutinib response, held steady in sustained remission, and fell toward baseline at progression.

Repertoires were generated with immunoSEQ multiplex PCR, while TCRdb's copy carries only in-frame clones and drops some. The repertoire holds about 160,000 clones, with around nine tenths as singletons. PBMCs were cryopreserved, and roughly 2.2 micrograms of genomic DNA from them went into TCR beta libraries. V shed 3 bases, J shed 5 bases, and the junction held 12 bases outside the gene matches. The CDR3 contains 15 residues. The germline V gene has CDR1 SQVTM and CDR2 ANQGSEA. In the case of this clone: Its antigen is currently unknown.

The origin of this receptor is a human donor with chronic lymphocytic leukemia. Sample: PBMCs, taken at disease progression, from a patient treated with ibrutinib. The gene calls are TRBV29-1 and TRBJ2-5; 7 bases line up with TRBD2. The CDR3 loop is CSVDRERDPRETQYF. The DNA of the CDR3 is TGCAGCGTTGATCGGGAGCGGGACCCGCGGGAGACCCAGTACTTC.